These 26 T cell receptor beta chains were sequenced from one sample in a study of shared clonotypes between healthy human individuals. This table comes from immunoSEQ multiplex PCR, and its TCRdb copy is limited to in-frame clones, with some not included. The repertoire has around 700,000 clones, under 80% of them found once; the top ten carry under 2%. The source material was memory CD4+ T cells sorted from blood. Regarding subset: CD45RA-negative fraction. These receptors were obtained from a woman aged 25 to 45 in good health.

The V and J genes are TRBV9 and TRBJ2-1, with D tentatively TRBD1 (5 bases). CDR1 is SGDLS, CDR2 YYNGEE, per germline. Trimming took off 4 bases at V and 0 bases at J, with 14 bases between the two ends. The CDR3 runs 16 residues. DNA of the CDR3: TGTGCCAGCAGCCCCATTCGACAGAGCTCCTACAATGAGCAGTTCTTC. This sequence encodes CASSPIRQSSYNEQFF.

The chain links TRBV19 to TRBJ2-7; TRBD2 aligns across 9 bases. This CDR3 is built from 14 residues. V shed 3 bases and J 5 bases; nucleotides not matched to a gene: 5. Germline V gene data show CDR1 as LNHDA and CDR2 as SQIVND (reference sequence). CDR3 coding DNA: TGTGCCAGTAGTATCAGCGGGAGGTCCCACGAGCAGTACTTC. Protein: CASSISGRSHEQYF. Using reference TRBV19 and TRBJ2-7 for the parts outside the CDR3, the full variable domain is DGGITQSPKYLFRKEGQNVTLSCEQNLNHDAMYWYRQDPGQGLRLIYYSQIVNDFQKGDIAEGYSVSREKKESFPLTVTSAQKNPTAFYLCASSISGRSHEQYFGPGTRLTVT.

This chain uses TRBV6-6 with TRBJ1-2; TRBD1 is a possible D gene (6 bases). Germline V CDR1 and CDR2: MNHNY, SVGAGI (reference sequence). The CDR3 is made up of 15 amino acids. The V end lost 4 bases, the J end lost 9 bases, and 21 bases lay between the germline ends. The CDR3 is CASSFGQSTGISYTF. The CDR3 region has the DNA TGTGCCAGCAGTTTCGGACAGTCGACAGGAATCAGCTACACCTTC.

This clone has only one observation. The chain couples TRBV19 to TRBJ2-2, with 9 positions matching TRBD1. Germline-derived CDR1 and CDR2 are LNHDA and SQIVND (reference sequence). J was trimmed by 7 bases and V by 1 base; bases with no gene match: 7. The CDR3 contains 16 residues. This CDR3 is CASSIGHRGRNGELFF. The CDR3 DNA reads TGTGCCAGTAGTATAGGGCACAGGGGGCGCAACGGGGAGCTGTTTTTT.

The chain employs TRBV30 and TRBJ1-1, with a possible D match to TRBD1 (5 bases). Germline lookup yields CDR1 GTSNPN and CDR2 SVGIG (reference sequence). The CDR3 totals 15 residues. Trimming removed 3 bases from V and 5 bases from J, with 19 bases in between. The CDR3 loop reads CAWRPSTVMGTEAFF. In nucleotides, the CDR3 is TGTGCCTGGAGACCTTCGACAGTTATGGGGACTGAAGCTTTCTTT.

The chain links TRBV27 to TRBJ1-1; D gene unclear. Germline V gene data show CDR1 as MNHEY and CDR2 as SMNVEV (reference sequence). Trimming left V 6 bases short and J 1 base short, with 9 bases between. CDR3 length equals 13 residues. Written as DNA, the CDR3 is TGTGCCAGCAGATTAACAGCGAACACTGAAGCTTTCTTT. Translated, it gives CASRLTANTEAFF.

Of note for this clone: Other DNA sequences in this sample translate to the same CDR3. This rearrangement joins TRBV30 to TRBJ2-3; 7 nucleotides agree with TRBD1. The CDR3 covers 12 residues. Trimming removed 0 bases from V and 6 bases from J; junction bases left unmatched: 0. Germline values: CDR1 GTSNPN, CDR2 SVGIG (reference sequence). Here the CDR3 DNA reads TGTGCCTGGAGTGTCAGGGGGGATACGCAGTATTTT. This gives the protein CAWSVRGDTQYF. Variable domain in full (rest from reference TRBV30 and TRBJ2-3): SQTIHQWPATLVQPVGSPLSLECTVEGTSNPNLYWYRQAAGRGLQLLFYSVGIGQISSEVPQNLSASRPQDRQFILSSKKLLLSDSGFYLCAWSVRGDTQYFGPGTRLTVL.

This clone was counted only a few times. V usage is TRBV6-1 and J usage is TRBJ1-1, with D perhaps matching TRBD1 (6 bases). The germline gives CDR1 MNHNS, CDR2 SASEGT. V was trimmed by 10 bases and J by 2 bases, leaving 17 bases between them. This CDR3 has 14 residues. The CDR3 coding sequence is TGTGCCACTCAGGGGCAGCCCCTAAACACTGAAGCTTTCTTT. Protein product: CATQGQPLNTEAFF.

The rearrangement links TRBV29-1 to TRBJ1-1; a weak D match, TRBD1 (5 bases). Trimming pared 7 bases from V and 3 bases from J, leaving 24 bases between. Per the germline V gene, CDR1 is SQVTM and CDR2 is ANQGSEA. CDR3 length: 16 residues. The CDR3 loop is CSARGPNTGTHTEAFF. The CDR3 DNA follows: TGCAGCGCCCGAGGGCCCAACACGGGGACGCACACTGAAGCTTTCTTT.

This chain joins TRBV27 and TRBJ2-1, with 7 positions matching TRBD2. V lost 6 bases, J lost 4 bases, and 9 bases stayed unmatched. Per the germline V gene, CDR1 is MNHEY and CDR2 is SMNVEV (reference sequence). The length of the CDR3 is 15 residues. The CDR3 is CASRARDYLYNEQFF. The CDR3 coding sequence is TGTGCCAGCAGAGCCCGGGACTACCTATACAATGAGCAGTTCTTC.

The chain joins TRBV5-4 to TRBJ2-3; TRBD1 aligns across 10 bases. The CDR3 covers 16 residues. CDR1 and CDR2 (germline): SGHNT, YYREEE (reference sequence). The trim removed 4 bases at V and 8 bases at J, leaving 13 bases unmatched. In DNA, the CDR3 is TGTGCCAGCAGCCATGCCCCCGGGACAGGGGAGGGTACGCAGTATTTT. Translation gives CASSHAPGTGEGTQYF.

V is TRBV5-1 and J is TRBJ2-2; weak D call: TRBD2 (6 bases). In germline, CDR1 is SGHRS, CDR2 YFSETQ. The CDR3 has 14 amino acids. Trimming cost V 3 bases and J 4 bases, with 10 bases left between them. In DNA form, the CDR3 reads TGCGCCAGCAGCTGGGGGACTTCCACCGGGGAGCTGTTTTTT. It yields the protein CASSWGTSTGELFF.

J is TRBJ2-5 and V is TRBV27; tentative D call: TRBD2 (6 bases). Per germline, CDR1 MNHEY and CDR2 SMNVEV (reference sequence). CDR3 length: 15 amino acids. Trimming cost V 6 bases and J 0 bases, with 14 bases left between them. CDR3 sequence: CASRPLGGYQETQYF. The CDR3 bases are TGTGCCAGCAGGCCGCTGGGGGGTTACCAAGAGACCCAGTACTTC.

The chain recombines TRBV29-1 with TRBJ1-1; D remains unclear. The CDR3 length is 14 residues. V gave up 6 bases and J gave up 0 bases, with 14 bases separating them. Looked up from germline, CDR1 is SQVTM and CDR2 is ANQGSEA. The CDR3 here is CSVVGIAMNTEAFF. The CDR3 coding sequence is TGCAGCGTGGTAGGGATTGCCATGAACACTGAAGCTTTCTTT.

Remarks on this clone: The sample holds other DNA sequences that translate to the same CDR3. The chain uses TRBV6-5 and TRBJ1-5; 8 bases are shared with TRBD1. V was clipped by 4 bases and J by 4 bases; unmatched bases: 3. Germline CDR1 reads MNHEY; CDR2 reads SVGAGI. The CDR3 has 14 amino acids. The CDR3: CASSLDRGNQPQHF. For the CDR3, the DNA is TGTGCCAGCAGTTTAGACAGGGGAAATCAGCCCCAGCATTTT.

This clone was picked up a small number of times. This sequence may be a read error, since a much larger clone differs from it by one base. Different DNA sequences within this sample yield the same CDR3. V gene TRBV5-1 combines with J gene TRBJ2-5, with no clear D. The V and J ends lost 3 bases and 2 bases respectively, with 2 bases between them. The CDR3 loop spans 11 amino acids. Germline V CDR1 and CDR2: SGHRS, YFSETQ. The CDR3 DNA reads as TGCGCCAGCAGCTCTCAAGAGACCCAGTACTTC. Its translation: CASSSQETQYF. The full variable domain, its missing parts supplied by reference TRBV5-1 and TRBJ2-5, is KAGVTQTPRYLIKTRGQQVTLSCSPISGHRSVSWYQQTPGQGLQFLFEYFSETQRNKGNFPGRFSGRQFSNSRSEMNVSTLELGDSALYLCASSSQETQYFGPGTRLLVL.

This chain joins TRBV7-2 and TRBJ1-1; D remains unclear. The ends were cut back, 1 base at V and 3 bases at J, with 6 bases in the middle. Germline CDR1 reads SGHTA; CDR2 reads FQGNSA. This CDR3 is 13 amino acids long. The CDR3 DNA reads TGTGCCAGCAGCTTAGAGAGGGACACTGAAGCTTTCTTT. It is translated as CASSLERDTEAFF.

On this clone: Other DNA variants within this sample encode the same CDR3. V is TRBV5-1 and J is TRBJ1-2, with D uncertain. Germline CDR1 reads SGHRS; CDR2 reads YFSETQ. This CDR3 contains 13 residues. V gave up 0 bases and J gave up 4 bases, with 7 bases separating them. This chain's CDR3 is CASSLEGSYGYTF. The CDR3 DNA sequence: TGCGCCAGCAGCTTGGAGGGTTCCTATGGCTACACCTTC.

The chain couples TRBV5-6 to TRBJ2-3; 10 positions agree with TRBD2. The CDR3 is made up of 16 amino acids. Germline loops: CDR1 SGHDT, CDR2 YYEEEE. V lost 1 base to trimming and J lost 5 bases; unmatched junction nucleotides: 7. The CDR3 protein is CASSLTASGRGDTQYF. CDR3 DNA sequence: TGTGCCAGCAGCTTGACGGCTAGCGGGAGAGGAGATACGCAGTATTTT.

A few counts support this clone. The chain is built from TRBV28 and TRBJ1-4; the D is unclear. The V and J ends lost 3 bases and 10 bases respectively, with 9 bases between them. This CDR3 has 12 amino acids. Looked up from germline, CDR1 is MDHEN and CDR2 is SYDVKM. CDR3 amino acids: CASSFWVGKLFF. The CDR3 nucleotides are TGTGCCAGCAGTTTTTGGGTTGGAAAACTGTTTTTT.

V is TRBV28 and J is TRBJ2-2; TRBD1 is a possible D gene (6 bases). Germline assignment: CDR1 MDHEN and CDR2 SYDVKM. V lost 7 bases to trimming and J lost 1 base, with 7 bases between them. The CDR3 consists of 13 residues. DNA of the CDR3: TGTGCCAGCAAGACAGGGAACACCGGGGAGCTGTTTTTT. The encoded protein is CASKTGNTGELFF.

The J gene is TRBJ2-3, the V gene TRBV5-1; 11 bases map to TRBD2. V shed 2 bases and J 2 bases; nucleotides not matched to a gene: 4. Germline CDR1 is SGHRS and CDR2 is YFSETQ. The CDR3 is made up of 16 amino acids. The CDR3 region has the DNA TGCGCCAGCAGCTTAATGGGACTAGCGGCCACAGATACGCAGTATTTT. As protein: CASSLMGLAATDTQYF.

This clone was observed a single time. This chain joins TRBV10-3 and TRBJ1-1, with 9 bases identical to TRBD1. V shed 9 bases, J shed 3 bases, and the junction held 8 bases outside the gene matches. Germline V lookup: CDR1 ENHRY, CDR2 SYGVKD. The CDR3 length is 14 residues. CDR3 sequence: CAITRTGADTEAFF. CDR3 in DNA: TGTGCCATTACCAGGACAGGGGCGGACACTGAAGCTTTCTTT.

With regard to this clone: Given a much more abundant clone one base away, this may be a read error. The chain carries TRBV7-2 and TRBJ2-1; 10 nucleotides align to TRBD1. CDR3 size: 14 residues. With V trimmed by 4 bases and J by 4 bases, 1 base remained unmatched. The germline V gene encodes CDR1 SGHTA and CDR2 FQGNSA. In DNA, the CDR3 is TGTGCCAGCAGCTCGGGACAGGGGTACAATGAGCAGTTCTTC. Amino acid sequence: CASSSGQGYNEQFF.

The V call is TRBV5-4, the J call TRBJ1-2; tentative D call: TRBD1 (6 bases). CDR1 is SGHNT and CDR2 is YYREEE in the germline V gene (reference sequence). V dropped 0 bases and J dropped 5 bases, with 8 bases sitting between them. There are 13 residues in the CDR3. The CDR3 DNA reads as TGTGCCAGCAGCTTGGCTACAGGGTATGGCTACACCTTC. Amino acid sequence: CASSLATGYGYTF.

The chain is built from TRBV6-5 and TRBJ2-7; D not certain. CDR1 is MNHEY and CDR2 is SVGAGI in the germline V gene. The length of the CDR3 is 13 residues. V gave up 3 bases and J gave up 6 bases, with 12 bases separating them. The CDR3 spells CASSYLQLGEQYF. CDR3 nucleotides: TGTGCCAGCAGTTATCTTCAGTTGGGCGAGCAGTACTTC.